The 22 T cell receptor beta chains in this list originate from one sample, sequenced in a study of T cells after yellow fever vaccination. TCRdb fed the 5' RACE reads into MiXCR, producing one record per CDR3 protein. The sample yields about 330,000 distinct CDR3 sequences, 6.8% seen once. Specimen: PBMCs, collected roughly 45 days after the first yellow fever vaccination. All receptors derive from a man younger than 35 who received the YFV17D yellow fever vaccine.

This clonotype was seen more than once but under ten times. The CDR3 protein is CASRQGDYGYTF. For the CDR3, the DNA is TGTGCCAGCAGGCAGGGAGACTATGGCTACACCTTC. The chain is built from TRBV28 and TRBJ1-2, with D tentatively TRBD1 (5 bases). Germline V gene data show CDR1 as MDHEN and CDR2 as SYDVKM. The CDR3 has 12 amino acids. Trimming removed 6 bases at V and 3 bases at J, with 8 bases between.

This chain joins TRBV2 and TRBJ1-1; no clear D gene. V was shortened by 1 base and J by 1 base, with 4 bases between the two germline ends. The CDR3 consists of 13 residues. Germline V gives CDR1 SNHLY, CDR2 FYNNEI. CDR3 amino acids: CASSEVENTEAFF. In DNA form, the CDR3 reads TGTGCCAGCAGTGAAGTCGAGAACACTGAAGCTTTCTTT.

This clonotype was found many times. The chain uses TRBV7-8 and TRBJ2-3; the D call may be TRBD1 or TRBD2 (6 bases each). Germline V gives CDR1 SGHVS, CDR2 FQNEAQ. The CDR3 is 15 residues long. V was cut by 3 bases and J by 0 bases, with 10 bases left in between. The CDR3 nucleotides read TGTGCCAGCAGCTTTGAGGGGGGAAGCACAGATACGCAGTATTTT. This translates into CASSFEGGSTDTQYF.

This rearrangement joins TRBV5-1 to TRBJ1-1; D perhaps matches TRBD1 (6 bases). Per the germline V gene, CDR1 is SGHRS and CDR2 is YFSETQ. The CDR3 has 14 amino acids. The V end lost 3 bases, the J end lost 0 bases, and 9 bases lay between the germline ends. This CDR3 reads CASSWGAVNTEAFF. Written as DNA, the CDR3 is TGCGCCAGCAGCTGGGGGGCCGTGAACACTGAAGCTTTCTTT.

In its sample, this clonotype was seen many times. The V gene is TRBV5-1, the J gene TRBJ2-3; TRBD2 might be the D (6 bases). The germline CDR1 and CDR2 sequences are SGHRS and YFSETQ. V lost 3 bases and J 3 bases, leaving 11 bases between the germline ends. This CDR3 has 14 amino acids. In DNA, the CDR3 is TGCGCCAGCAGCTCCGGGGGAGTGACAGATACGCAGTATTTT. It encodes CASSSGGVTDTQYF.

This CDR3 is CASSHLDRSSGANVLTF. CDR3 DNA: TGCGCCAGCAGCCACTTGGACAGGAGCTCTGGGGCCAACGTCCTGACTTTC. The chain uses TRBV4-3 and TRBJ2-6, with 7 bases lining up with TRBD1. The CDR3 consists of 17 residues. Germline V lookup: CDR1 LGHNA, CDR2 YSLEER. V shed 3 bases and J 0 bases; nucleotides not matched to a gene: 5.

The V call is TRBV7-2, the J call TRBJ1-2; 7 positions agree with TRBD1. This CDR3 has 13 residues. Germline CDR1 reads SGHTA; CDR2 reads FQGNSA. V gave up 4 bases and J gave up 4 bases; unmatched junction bases: 3. CDR3 nucleotide sequence: TGTGCCAGCAGCTCCCCAGGGGGCTATGGCTACACCTTC. Its translation is CASSSPGGYGYTF.

This clonotype came up a few times. The rearrangement uses TRBV12-3 or TRBV12-4 and TRBJ2-2, with 12 positions matching TRBD2. The CDR3 loop spans 16 amino acids. V lost 5 bases and J lost 6; bases outside the gene matches: 7. CDR3 residues: CASSPRLAGAPGELFF. The CDR3 nucleotides read TGTGCCAGCAGTCCCAGACTAGCGGGGGCCCCCGGGGAGCTGTTTTTT.

The chain employs TRBV19 and TRBJ1-2; maybe TRBD1 (5 bases). Germline values: CDR1 LNHDA, CDR2 SQIVND (reference sequence). V shed 5 bases and J shed 4 bases, with 11 bases lying between them. The CDR3 extends over 13 amino acids. CDR3 protein: CASSLDGTYGYTF. The CDR3 coding sequence is TGTGCCAGTAGTCTCGACGGGACCTATGGCTACACCTTC.

The chain links TRBV18 to TRBJ2-2; no reliable D call. Between the trimmed V and J ends, which lost 2 bases and 4 bases, there was a span of 8 bases. The CDR3 contains 14 residues. Per germline, CDR1 KGHSH and CDR2 LQKENI. CDR3 bases: TGTGCCAGCTCACCAATCGGCACCACCGGGGAGCTGTTTTTT. Translating gives CASSPIGTTGELFF. The full variable domain, its missing parts supplied by reference TRBV18 and TRBJ2-2, is NAGVMQNPRHLVRRRGQEARLRCSPMKGHSHVYWYRQLPEEGLKFMVYLQKENIIDESGMPKERFSAEFPKEGPSILRIQQVVRGDSAAYFCASSPIGTTGELFFGEGSRLTVL.

Only a few counts were recorded for this clonotype. The chain employs TRBV4-3 and TRBJ1-4; unclear D gene. The germline V and J ends were trimmed by 2 bases and 1 base, with 5 bases remaining between them. Germline CDR1 is LGHNA and CDR2 is YSLEER. This CDR3 has 14 amino acids. The CDR3 spells CASSQQETNEKLFF. CDR3 sequence (DNA): TGCGCCAGCAGCCAACAGGAAACTAATGAAAAACTGTTTTTT.

The table lists this clonotype with a few counts. CDR3 coding DNA: TGCGCCAGCAGCTTGTTCGGGGGCGCGGAGACTGAAGCTTTCTTT. This gives the protein CASSLFGGAETEAFF. The V and J genes are TRBV5-1 and TRBJ1-1, with D tentatively TRBD1 (6 bases). The CDR3 has 15 amino acids. Trimming stripped 1 base from V and 5 bases from J, with 15 bases between. Germline V CDR1 and CDR2: SGHRS, YFSETQ.

Only a few counts were recorded for this clonotype. The chain links TRBV6-5 to TRBJ1-6, with D hard to call. The V gene's germline CDR1 is MNHEY and CDR2 SVGAGI. V was cut by 7 bases and J by 1 base, with 11 bases left in between. The CDR3 runs to 15 residues. CDR3 DNA sequence: TGTGCCAGCACCACCAGGCAGTCCTATAATTCACCCCTCCACTTT. Amino acid sequence: CASTTRQSYNSPLHF.

This rearrangement joins TRBV7-6 to TRBJ2-2, with a possible D match to TRBD1 (6 bases). The CDR3 covers 18 residues. V was cut by 5 bases and J by 0 bases, with 19 bases left in between. CDR1 and CDR2 (germline): SGHVS, FNYEAQ. As DNA, the CDR3 is TGTGCCAGCAGCCCGCTCGGGGCCGGGACAACGAACACCGGGGAGCTGTTTTTT. It encodes CASSPLGAGTTNTGELFF.

This clonotype was recorded at least ten times. The rearrangement uses TRBV9 and TRBJ2-3, with D hard to call. V was clipped by 0 bases and J by 2 bases, with 10 bases between them. The germline CDR1 and CDR2 sequences are SGDLS and YYNGEE. CDR3 size: 15 residues. DNA for the CDR3: TGTGCCAGCAGCGTAGGATCTGGGTTCACAGATACGCAGTATTTT. Its translation: CASSVGSGFTDTQYF.

This clonotype was seen a handful of times. The chain couples TRBV12-3 or TRBV12-4 to TRBJ1-1, with a tentative D call TRBD1 (5 bases). Trimming stripped 11 bases from V and 0 bases from J, with 22 bases between. This CDR3 contains 16 residues. The CDR3 DNA is TGTGCCTGCGTGGGGGGATCGGCTTACATGAACACTGAAGCTTTCTTT. It encodes CACVGGSAYMNTEAFF.

This clonotype was detected ten times or more. The CDR3 DNA reads as TGTGCCAGCTTGGGACTAGCGGGCCTCTCTGGGGCCAACGTCCTGACTTTC. This gives the protein CASLGLAGLSGANVLTF. This chain joins TRBV12-3 or TRBV12-4 and TRBJ2-6, with 12 bases aligning to TRBD2. There are 17 residues in the CDR3. J gave up 0 bases and V 8 bases, and 5 bases lay outside the gene matches.

This clonotype was seen more than once but under ten times. The chain recombines TRBV11-1 with TRBJ2-1, with 13 bases matching TRBD2. This CDR3 is built from 20 residues. V was clipped by 1 base and J by 8 bases; unmatched bases: 17. In germline, CDR1 is SGHAT, CDR2 FQDESV (reference sequence). The CDR3 bases are TGTGCCAGCAGCTTAGGTATTAGAGGACTAGCGGGGGCTCACGGGGATGAGCAGTTCTTC. As protein: CASSLGIRGLAGAHGDEQFF. Drawing the rest from reference TRBV11-1 and TRBJ2-1, the complete variable domain is EAEVAQSPRYKITEKSQAVAFWCDPISGHATLYWYRQILGQGPELLVQFQDESVVDDSQLPKDRFSAERLKGVDSTLKIQPAELGDSAMYLCASSLGIRGLAGAHGDEQFFGPGTRLTVL.

This clonotype was counted many times. V and J are TRBV4-3 and TRBJ2-3; perhaps TRBD2 as D (5 bases). CDR3 size: 15 residues. V lost 4 bases to trimming and J lost 0 bases, with 11 bases between them. Per the germline V gene, CDR1 is LGHNA and CDR2 is YSLEER. CDR3 in DNA: TGCGCCAGCAGCCTAGAGGGCATGAGCACAGATACGCAGTATTTT. This sequence encodes CASSLEGMSTDTQYF.

In its sample, this clonotype was seen many times. The chain combines TRBV4-1 with TRBJ2-6; perhaps D is TRBD1 or TRBD2 (5 bases each). The V gene lost 6 bases and the J gene lost 0 bases, with 15 bases spanning the gap. The CDR3 sequence is 17 residues long. Germline loops: CDR1 MGHRA, CDR2 YSYEKL. CDR3 residues: CASRGDGYFSGANVLTF. Written as DNA, the CDR3 is TGCGCCAGCAGGGGGGACGGCTACTTCTCTGGGGCCAACGTCCTGACTTTC.

This clonotype appeared a few times. The chain joins TRBV5-1 to TRBJ2-4; D is unclear. The CDR3 consists of 12 residues. The V gene's germline CDR1 is SGHRS and CDR2 YFSETQ. V was cut by 4 bases and J by 6 bases, with 8 bases left in between. The CDR3 loop reads CASSPDTNIQYF. CDR3 in DNA: TGCGCCAGCAGCCCCGACACAAACATTCAGTACTTC.

This clonotype has at least ten counts. The chain uses TRBV14 and TRBJ2-3; D not certain. Germline V gene data show CDR1 as SGHDN and CDR2 as FVKESK. V shed 1 base and J shed 4 bases, with 12 bases lying between them. The CDR3 is 15 amino acids. In DNA, the CDR3 is TGTGCCAGCAGCCAAGGTGCAATCTACGCAGATACGCAGTATTTT. Translating it yields CASSQGAIYADTQYF.